Presented here are 32 T cell receptor beta chains from one specimen sequenced in a study of OX40 agonist ivuxolimab in advanced cancers. The repertoire was sequenced with immunoSEQ multiplex PCR; TCRdb's copy has only in-frame clones and lacks some. The sample has about 79,000 clones; 90% are singletons. Sample: CD4+ or CD8+ T cells sorted from blood, taken in a trial of the OX40 agonist ivuxolimab. These receptors were taken from an adult with an advanced solid tumor such as melanoma, head and neck, liver or kidney cancer.

The CDR3: CASSPRAGQPQHF. The CDR3 DNA follows: TGTGCCAGCAGCCCCAGGGCGGGTCAGCCCCAGCATTTT. This sequence joins TRBV7-3 and TRBJ1-5, with a possible D match to TRBD1 (5 bases). CDR3 size: 13 residues. Germline V gene lookup returns CDR1 SGHTA and CDR2 FQGTGA. V was cut by 5 bases and J by 6 bases, with 11 bases left in between.

The V call is TRBV2, the J call TRBJ2-7, with TRBD2 identical over 12 bases. Germline CDR1 reads SNHLY; CDR2 reads FYNNEI. Trimming took 2 bases from V and 7 from J; bases not matched to a gene: 6. CDR3 length equals 15 residues. The CDR3 nucleotides are TGTGCCAGCAGTGAAAGACTAGCGGGGGTTCGGGAGCAGTACTTC. Translation: CASSERLAGVREQYF.

CDR3 sequence reads: CASSLGAGYTF. Here the CDR3 DNA reads TGTGCCAGCAGCCTGGGTGCTGGCTACACCTTC. The chain joins TRBV28 to TRBJ1-2, with D unclear. The germline V gene has CDR1 MDHEN and CDR2 SYDVKM. The ends were cut back, 6 bases at V and 7 bases at J, with 9 bases in the middle. This CDR3 is 11 amino acids long.

This chain joins TRBV27 and TRBJ1-1; 10 bases are a match to TRBD1. The junction had 7 bases not matched to a gene; V was cut back by 5 bases and J by 1 base. From germline, CDR1 is MNHEY and CDR2 SMNVEV (reference sequence). The CDR3 spans 16 residues. CDR3 coding DNA: TGTGCCAGCAGTCGATGGACAGGGGGAAAGAACACTGAAGCTTTCTTT. Translated, it gives CASSRWTGGKNTEAFF.

This rearrangement joins TRBV29-1 to TRBJ1-2; no reliable D call. The CDR3 has 12 residues. CDR1 and CDR2 (germline): SQVTM, ANQGSEA. The V end was cut by 3 bases, the J end by 4 bases, with 9 bases between. Written as DNA, the CDR3 is TGCAGCGTTGACCAGGCTGGCTATGGCTACACCTTC. It yields the protein CSVDQAGYGYTF.

The chain joins TRBV18 to TRBJ1-6; no definite D call. This CDR3 contains 15 residues. Germline-derived CDR1 and CDR2 are KGHSH and LQKENI. V dropped 2 bases and J dropped 8 bases, with 13 bases sitting between them. The CDR3 region is CASSPGRDLDSPLHF. CDR3 bases: TGTGCCAGCTCACCAGGCCGGGATTTGGATTCACCCCTCCACTTT.

The genes are TRBV5-6 and TRBJ1-1; D ambiguous. CDR1 is SGHDT, CDR2 YYEEEE, per germline. The CDR3 runs to 13 residues. V was pared by 0 bases and J by 8 bases, with 11 bases between. The CDR3 here is CASSLGAAREAFF. The CDR3, as DNA: TGTGCCAGCAGCTTGGGGGCAGCTAGAGAAGCTTTCTTT.

The rearrangement joins TRBV7-9 to TRBJ2-6; no reliable D call. The CDR3 runs 15 residues. Looked up from germline, CDR1 is SEHNR and CDR2 is FQNEAQ (reference sequence). The V end was cut by 1 base, the J end by 1 base, with 5 bases between. The CDR3 DNA is TGTGCCAGCAGCTTAGGAAGGTCTGGGGCCAACGTCCTGACTTTC. Translation gives CASSLGRSGANVLTF.

This clone was seen a single time. V is TRBV5-1 and J is TRBJ2-5; 7 bases are shared with TRBD2. Germline values: CDR1 SGHRS, CDR2 YFSETQ. This CDR3 comprises 14 residues. Trimming took 2 bases from V and 5 from J; bases not matched to a gene: 6. This chain's CDR3 is CASSFSGTRETQYF. The CDR3 DNA sequence: TGCGCCAGCAGCTTCAGCGGGACGAGGGAGACCCAGTACTTC.

The chain joins TRBV28 to TRBJ1-2; TRBD1 agrees at 7 bases. V lost 6 bases to trimming and J lost 3 bases; unmatched junction nucleotides: 10. The germline V gene has CDR1 MDHEN and CDR2 SYDVKM. CDR3 length: 15 amino acids. In nucleotides, the CDR3 is TGTGCCAGCAGCACGACAGGGTCGGAGGACTATGGCTACACCTTC. Translating it yields CASSTTGSEDYGYTF.

The chain is built from TRBV5-1 and TRBJ2-3, with TRBD2 matching over 8 bases. J gave up 0 bases and V 0 bases, and 3 bases lay outside the gene matches. Germline CDR1 and CDR2: SGHRS and YFSETQ. This CDR3 has 16 amino acids. The CDR3 reads CASSLGSGVSTDTQYF. In DNA form, the CDR3 reads TGCGCCAGCAGCTTGGGTAGCGGGGTTAGCACAGATACGCAGTATTTT. Variable domain in full (rest from reference TRBV5-1 and TRBJ2-3): KAGVTQTPRYLIKTRGQQVTLSCSPISGHRSVSWYQQTPGQGLQFLFEYFSETQRNKGNFPGRFSGRQFSNSRSEMNVSTLELGDSALYLCASSLGSGVSTDTQYFGPGTRLTVL.

The gene calls are TRBV18 and TRBJ2-1; 9 positions agree with TRBD2. V was pared by 3 bases and J by 0 bases, with 6 bases of the junction left unmatched. CDR1 is KGHSH and CDR2 is LQKENI in the germline V gene. The CDR3 has 17 residues. DNA of the CDR3: TGTGCCAGCTCACCGAGCGGGGGGCTAAGCTCCTACAATGAGCAGTTCTTC. Translation gives CASSPSGGLSSYNEQFF.

This chain connects TRBV6-1 to TRBJ1-2, with 8 bases aligning to TRBD1. The CDR3 length is 15 residues. V lost 5 bases, J lost 4 bases, and 9 bases stayed unmatched. The germline gives CDR1 MNHNS, CDR2 SASEGT. In DNA, the CDR3 is TGTGCCAGCAGTATCCAAGCAGGGGGCGTCTATGGCTACACCTTC. Protein: CASSIQAGGVYGYTF.

This chain connects TRBV18 to TRBJ2-3, with D perhaps TRBD1 (5 bases). V was clipped by 8 bases and J by 3 bases, with 15 bases between them. CDR1 is KGHSH and CDR2 is LQKENI in the germline V gene. This CDR3 comprises 14 residues. The CDR3 spells CASKQGLATDTQYF. The CDR3 bases are TGTGCCAGCAAGCAGGGTTTGGCTACAGATACGCAGTATTTT.

The table lists this clone with a count of one. The chain recombines TRBV5-1 with TRBJ2-4, with D possibly TRBD2 on 5 matching bases. Germline V CDR1 and CDR2: SGHRS, YFSETQ. V was trimmed by 3 bases and J by 5 bases, leaving 9 bases between them. The CDR3 covers 13 residues. The CDR3 here is CASSYGLENIQYF. CDR3 DNA: TGCGCCAGCAGCTACGGACTGGAAAACATTCAGTACTTC.

This chain connects TRBV7-6 to TRBJ1-3; TRBD1 matches at 8 bases. V lost 3 bases and J lost 4; bases outside the gene matches: 5. There are 15 residues in the CDR3. Germline V gene sequence: CDR1 SGHVS, CDR2 FNYEAQ. CDR3 loop: CASSLDRAGGNTIYF. The CDR3 DNA follows: TGTGCCAGCAGCTTGGACAGGGCGGGAGGAAACACCATATATTTT.

This clone was observed once. CDR3 in amino acids: CASSLTAGGAGGPNTEAFF. CDR3 nucleotides: TGTGCCAGCAGCTTAACGGCGGGTGGGGCAGGGGGCCCGAACACTGAAGCTTTCTTT. The rearrangement joins TRBV7-3 to TRBJ1-1, with 8 positions matching TRBD1. Germline CDR1 SGHTA, CDR2 FQGTGA. This CDR3 has 19 amino acids. V lost 0 bases, J lost 1 base, and 13 bases stayed unmatched.

The chain combines TRBV6-1 with TRBJ1-5; D not resolved. V was shortened by 8 bases and J by 7 bases, with 21 bases between the two germline ends. The germline V gene encodes CDR1 MNHNS and CDR2 SASEGT. This CDR3 has 15 amino acids. The DNA of the CDR3 is TGTGCCAGCCAAAATGGGGTCCATTTAACCCAGCCCCAGCATTTT. Its protein product is CASQNGVHLTQPQHF.

This sequence joins TRBV19 and TRBJ2-5, with D possibly TRBD2 on 7 matching bases. Germline values: CDR1 LNHDA, CDR2 SQIVND (reference sequence). This CDR3 comprises 15 residues. Trimming took 3 bases from V and 4 from J, leaving 15 bases between them. Here the CDR3 reads CASSIRPGGAETQYF. Here the CDR3 DNA reads TGTGCCAGTAGTATCCGCCCTGGGGGGGCAGAGACCCAGTACTTC. Combining the CDR3 with reference TRBV19 and TRBJ2-5 gives the whole variable domain DGGITQSPKYLFRKEGQNVTLSCEQNLNHDAMYWYRQDPGQGLRLIYYSQIVNDFQKGDIAEGYSVSREKKESFPLTVTSAQKNPTAFYLCASSIRPGGAETQYFGPGTRLLVL.

V gene TRBV5-1 combines with J gene TRBJ1-1; no definite D call. The CDR3 is 16 amino acids. Trimming removed 4 bases from V and 3 bases from J, with 19 bases in between. Germline CDR1 reads SGHRS; CDR2 reads YFSETQ. CDR3: CASSPTLPGMDTEAFF. The CDR3 DNA is TGCGCCAGCAGCCCCACGCTTCCAGGTATGGACACTGAAGCTTTCTTT. Together with reference TRBV5-1 and TRBJ1-1, the CDR3 gives the full variable domain: KAGVTQTPRYLIKTRGQQVTLSCSPISGHRSVSWYQQTPGQGLQFLFEYFSETQRNKGNFPGRFSGRQFSNSRSEMNVSTLELGDSALYLCASSPTLPGMDTEAFFGQGTRLTVV.

V and J are TRBV9 and TRBJ2-3; 12 bases are shared with TRBD2. Trimming took 3 bases from V and 6 from J; bases not matched to a gene: 11. The CDR3 consists of 17 residues. Looked up from germline, CDR1 is SGDLS and CDR2 is YYNGEE. The CDR3 DNA reads as TGTGCCAGCAGCGACTCTAGCGGGGGGGCCGTCACTGATACGCAGTATTTT. Protein sequence: CASSDSSGGAVTDTQYF. The full variable domain, with the rest looked up from reference TRBV9 and TRBJ2-3, is DSGVTQTPKHLITATGQRVTLRCSPRSGDLSVYWYQQSLDQGLQFLIQYYNGEERAKGNILERFSAQQFPDLHSELNLSSLELGDSALYFCASSDSSGGAVTDTQYFGPGTRLTVL.

This clone was counted between two and nine times. J is TRBJ1-1 and V is TRBV7-9; no clear D. Germline CDR1 SEHNR, CDR2 FQNEAQ (reference sequence). The CDR3 consists of 14 residues. V lost 2 bases, J lost 1 base, and 8 bases lay in between. This CDR3 reads CASSLIGRNTEAFF. CDR3 coding DNA: TGTGCCAGCAGCTTAATCGGCAGGAACACTGAAGCTTTCTTT.

This clone occurred once. The chain recombines TRBV21-1 with TRBJ1-1. TRBV21-1 has pseudogene status. The CDR3 sequence is 14 residues long. The CDR3 loop is CASPREYLNTEAFF. Written as DNA, the CDR3 is TGTGCCAGCCCCCGAGAGTACCTGAACACTGAAGCTTTCTTT.

The V gene is TRBV10-1, the J gene TRBJ2-5, with D maybe TRBD1 (6 bases). The V gene lost 0 bases and the J gene lost 5 bases, with 13 bases spanning the gap. CDR3 length: 15 amino acids. Germline V lookup: CDR1 WNHNN, CDR2 SYGVQD (reference sequence). CDR3 DNA sequence: TGCGCCAGCAGTGAGTCTAACAGGGCTTCGGAGACCCAGTACTTC. This sequence encodes CASSESNRASETQYF.

The V gene is TRBV5-1, the J gene TRBJ2-1; 14 bases are a match to TRBD2. Germline loops: CDR1 SGHRS, CDR2 YFSETQ. After removal of 0 bases from V and 4 bases from J, the junction contained 3 bases not matched to a gene. CDR3 length: 17 amino acids. As DNA, the CDR3 is TGCGCCAGCAGCTTGGGACTAGCGGGGGGGCCGTACAATGAGCAGTTCTTC. Protein: CASSLGLAGGPYNEQFF.

This clone has just one count. The chain carries TRBV11-2 and TRBJ1-2, with 7 bases matching TRBD1. The CDR3 covers 16 residues. The germline V gene encodes CDR1 SGHAT and CDR2 FQNNGV. With V trimmed by 5 bases and J by 0 bases, 9 bases remained unmatched. CDR3 coding DNA: TGTGCCAGCAGCCAAAATAGGGGGCAGACTAACTATGGCTACACCTTC. Encoded protein: CASSQNRGQTNYGYTF.

The genes are TRBV10-1 and TRBJ2-2, with 7 bases lining up with TRBD1. The J segment lost 3 bases and the V segment lost 5 bases, leaving 12 bases of the junction unmatched. The CDR3 is 17 residues long. Germline CDR1 is WNHNN and CDR2 is SYGVQD (reference sequence). The CDR3 bases are TGCGCCAGCAGTCCAACTAGACAGGGCCCGGACACCGGGGAGCTGTTTTTT. It encodes CASSPTRQGPDTGELFF.

V is TRBV5-1 and J is TRBJ1-1; 7 nucleotides align to TRBD1. Per germline, CDR1 SGHRS and CDR2 YFSETQ. CDR3 length: 19 residues. V lost 4 bases, J lost 3 bases, and 21 bases stayed unmatched. CDR3 region: CASSRYRDSVVGGDTEAFF. The CDR3 region has the DNA TGCGCCAGCAGCCGCTACCGGGACAGTGTTGTAGGAGGGGACACTGAAGCTTTCTTT.

The gene calls are TRBV25-1 and TRBJ2-3, with 7 nucleotides matching TRBD2. The V segment lost 8 bases and the J segment 3 bases; nucleotides outside the gene matches: 11. The CDR3 extends over 15 amino acids. CDR1 is MGHDK, CDR2 SYGVNS, per germline. This CDR3 reads CASGGSYGGTDTQYF. CDR3 nucleotide sequence: TGTGCCAGCGGCGGAAGTTACGGGGGGACAGATACGCAGTATTTT.

The V and J genes are TRBV7-2 and TRBJ2-2; 9 bases line up with TRBD2. Germline values: CDR1 SGHTA, CDR2 FQGNSA. The CDR3 is made up of 16 amino acids. V dropped 0 bases and J dropped 5; count of bases not matched to a gene: 4. The CDR3, as DNA: TGTGCCAGCAGCTTAGCGAGACTAGCGGAGACCGGGGAGCTGTTTTTT. Protein product: CASSLARLAETGELFF.

This clone is a singleton in its sample. The chain joins TRBV7-2 to TRBJ2-3, with TRBD1 matching over 12 bases. Trimming removed 5 bases from V and 5 bases from J; junction bases left unmatched: 8. Germline loops: CDR1 SGHTA, CDR2 FQGNSA. This CDR3 spans 16 amino acids. This chain's CDR3 is CASSAGQGAHLDTQYF. The CDR3 bases are TGTGCCAGCAGCGCGGGACAGGGGGCGCACTTAGATACGCAGTATTTT.

The J gene is TRBJ1-2, the V gene TRBV5-6, with a possible D match to TRBD1 (5 bases). V lost 4 bases to trimming and J lost 9 bases, with 22 bases between them. This CDR3 has 15 residues. From germline, CDR1 is SGHDT and CDR2 YYEEEE. The CDR3 is CASSPDGTPLGSYTF. The DNA for the CDR3 is TGTGCCAGCAGCCCGGACGGGACTCCCCTCGGGAGCTACACCTTC.